The rows below give T cell receptor beta chains drawn from one sample of a study of STAT3 mutations in large granular lymphocyte leukemia. Assay used: immunoSEQ multiplex PCR; TCRdb lists only in-frame clones, some missing. The table shows about 42,000 clones, with about 81% occurring only once. The sample taken for sequencing was PBMCs. These receptors were taken from a human donor with T large granular lymphocyte leukemia. Some clones in this sample may be carry-over from other donors' samples. The CDR3 runs from the conserved cysteine through the conserved F or W. The order of the fields is CDR3 protein, J gene, V gene.

CASSQDKNEQFF TRBJ2-1 TRBV4-3
CATAPGVEQYF TRBJ2-7 TRBV28
CATSPTPGQKNIQYF TRBJ2-4 TRBV5-4
CASSATGGETQYF TRBJ2-5 TRBV7-2
CASSRTGGWTDTQYF TRBJ2-3 TRBV27
CASSIVFGADTQYF TRBJ2-3 TRBV19
CASSERGQLNTEAFF TRBJ1-1 TRBV18
CASSPQTIRAGNEKLFF TRBJ1-4 TRBV18
CASSPMTRGETQYF TRBJ2-5 TRBV7-6
CASSQTTGLPPYEQYF TRBJ2-7 TRBV4-1
CASSSPTGVTEAFF TRBJ1-1 TRBV7-9
CASSARGGNSPLHF TRBJ1-6 TRBV9
CASSLLGVNTEAFF TRBJ1-1 TRBV27
CASSLEGAKTETQYF TRBJ2-5 TRBV7-2
CASSPEAGAQETQYF TRBJ2-5 TRBV18
CSVASQDTQYF TRBJ2-3 TRBV29-1
CASSPTPFGNQPQHF TRBJ1-5 TRBV19
CASSYNHREYGYTF TRBJ1-2 TRBV6-5
CASSLRLAESPLHF TRBJ1-6 TRBV7-2
CASSAGLAGSEYF TRBJ2-7 TRBV28
CSVEYSNYGYTF TRBJ1-2 TRBV29-1
CASSRGAVGNYGYTF TRBJ1-2 TRBV6-6
CASSPRARDTQYF TRBJ2-3 TRBV5-4
CASSPGASEQYF TRBJ2-7 TRBV28
CAWSVREHQYF TRBJ2-5 TRBV30
CAISDLAGLGTGELFF TRBJ2-2 TRBV10-3
CATIPGHQFADTQYF TRBJ2-3 TRBV2
CASSAIPGTTNYGYTF TRBJ1-2 TRBV7-8
CASSYSRMQQGGYTF TRBJ1-2 TRBV6-5
CASRQTDAGNTIYF TRBJ1-3 TRBV27
CSAAVFGYTF TRBJ1-2 TRBV20-1
CASSIKDRGNQPQHF TRBJ1-5 TRBV19
CASRIPGTTENTEAFF TRBJ1-1 TRBV5-4
CASGLLLGHRDNSPLHF TRBJ1-6 TRBV12-5
CASSVPVNTEAFF TRBJ1-1 TRBV6-1
CASSVASGDYEQYF TRBJ2-7 TRBV9
CASSRLPGTNYEQYF TRBJ2-7 TRBV5-1
CAIGDWDSNTEAFF TRBJ1-1 TRBV10-3
CASSPRGQGGREQFF TRBJ2-1 TRBV18
CASSPRSNYGYTF TRBJ1-2 TRBV11-2
CASSPSGNTEAFF TRBJ1-1 TRBV6-6
CASSTRDREAFF TRBJ1-1 TRBV6-6
CASSLQGSETQYF TRBJ2-5 TRBV7-7
CASSVGTDSYEQYF TRBJ2-7 TRBV9
CASSYFSAGTGELFF TRBJ2-2 TRBV27
CASRKGGVGPQPQHF TRBJ1-5 TRBV6-1
CASSVLTGEGGYTF TRBJ1-2 TRBV6-1
CASSLNPDTQYF TRBJ2-3 TRBV5-4
CASSLKNTDTQYF TRBJ2-3 TRBV28
CASSYSGQETQYF TRBJ2-5 TRBV5-1
CASSQRTSGTGDEQYF TRBJ2-7 TRBV4-2
CASIPRGANYGYTF TRBJ1-2 TRBV5-4
CASSQGTGERSYTF TRBJ1-2 TRBV4-3
CASSSRDIFAMNTEAFF TRBJ1-1 TRBV5-6
CAISGKAGWTDTQYF TRBJ2-3 TRBV10-3